The entry below describes one T cell receptor (beta chain). The CDR3 has 13 residues. The V gene's germline CDR1 is GTSNPN and CDR2 SVGIG (reference sequence). V gave up 7 bases and J gave up 3 bases; unmatched junction bases: 3. The table came from immunoSEQ multiplex PCR; TCRdb's copy has only in-frame clones and leaves some out. The sample yields some 150,000 clones, about 91% seen once. The record originates from a study of cytomegalovirus exposure and HLA in healthy donors. This sequence was found in a young woman in good health and CMV-seropositive. V is TRBV30 and J is TRBJ1-5, with 10 bases that match TRBD1. Sequencing was performed on PBMCs. As DNA, the CDR3 is TGTGCCTTGACAGGGGGCAACAATCAGCCCCAGCATTTT. The encoded protein is CALTGGNNQPQHF.